This record looks at one T cell receptor (beta chain) sequence and its context. V gave up 0 bases and J gave up 6 bases, with 17 bases separating them. The CDR3 is made up of 16 amino acids. Per germline, CDR1 SGHDN and CDR2 FVKESK. Using immunoSEQ multiplex PCR, the repertoire was profiled, and TCRdb retains in-frame clones only, with some absent. This table holds about 100,000 clones, approximately 92% found once. The data are from a study of blood T cell repertoires in COVID-19. The TCR was taken from a man over 45 with active COVID-19. V gene TRBV14 combines with J gene TRBJ1-2; possibly TRBD1 for D (6 bases). Sequenced material: peripheral blood. The CDR3 region is CASSQERMGHGDGYTF. CDR3 DNA: TGTGCCAGCAGCCAAGAAAGGATGGGACACGGGGATGGCTACACCTTC.